This T cell receptor (beta chain) came from a study of T cell responses to AZD1222 COVID-19 vaccine. The ends were cut back, 3 bases at V and 2 bases at J, with 2 bases in the middle. Per germline, CDR1 LGHDT and CDR2 YNNKEL (reference sequence). The CDR3 runs 11 residues. Findings and caveats of the study: With two AZD1222 doses given, Spike-specific TCR breadth and depth both rose.

For this clone: Its antigen remains unknown. Other DNA sequences from this sample encode an identical CDR3 as well.

Sequencing used immunoSEQ multiplex PCR; TCRdb keeps in-frame clones, though not all of them. This table holds 150,000 to 200,000 clones, 80% to 95% found once. Material: peripheral blood, obtained 28 days after the second AZD1222 dose. The rearrangement joins TRBV3-1 (or the pseudogene TRBV3-2) to TRBJ2-7, with unresolved D. This receptor was identified in an adult who received the AZD1222 COVID-19 vaccine. The CDR3 coding sequence is TGTGCCAGCAGCCAGGCCTACGAGCAGTACTTC. It yields the protein CASSQAYEQYF.